Listed here are 29 T cell receptor beta chains from one sample, sequenced in a study of early stage breast cancer tumors. Here immunoSEQ multiplex PCR was the method, and the copy in TCRdb shows in-frame clones only, minus some. The sample includes about 19,000 clones, around 83% of them seen just once. The specimen was blood. Every receptor here comes from a person aged 65-85 years with breast cancer.

The chain is built from TRBV30 and TRBJ2-4, with 13 positions matching TRBD2. The CDR3 contains 19 residues. CDR1 is GTSNPN and CDR2 is SVGIG in the germline V gene (reference sequence). V was clipped by 3 bases and J by 6 bases; unmatched bases: 17. This chain's CDR3 is CAWSPHNPILAGGPNIQYF. Here the CDR3 DNA reads TGTGCCTGGAGCCCACACAACCCAATACTAGCGGGGGGGCCAAACATTCAGTACTTC.

The V and J genes are TRBV2 and TRBJ1-2; D not certain. This CDR3 is built from 15 residues. V lost 7 bases and J 4 bases, leaving 19 bases between the germline ends. Germline-derived CDR1 and CDR2 are SNHLY and FYNNEI. CDR3 sequence reads: CASTPLIQPLYGYTF. The DNA of the CDR3 is TGTGCCAGCACCCCACTTATACAGCCTCTCTATGGCTACACCTTC. The whole variable domain, remainder taken from reference TRBV2 and TRBJ1-2, is EPEVTQTPSHQVTQMGQEVILRCVPISNHLYFYWYRQILGQKVEFLVSFYNNEISEKSEIFDDQFSVERPDGSNFTLKIRSTKLEDSAMYFCASTPLIQPLYGYTFGSGTRLTVV.

This clone was seen a handful of times. V gene TRBV18 combines with J gene TRBJ1-1; D is undetermined. Looked up from germline, CDR1 is KGHSH and CDR2 is LQKENI. V lost 6 bases and J lost 7, with 9 bases in between. The CDR3 runs to 11 residues. The CDR3 DNA reads as TGTGCCAGCTCGCGGTTAAGTGAAGCTTTCTTT. Protein sequence: CASSRLSEAFF.

The chain is built from TRBV7-3 and TRBJ2-5; maybe TRBD2 (6 bases). Germline-derived CDR1 and CDR2 are SGHTA and FQGTGA. V was pared by 5 bases and J by 4 bases, with 11 bases between. The CDR3 consists of 13 residues. The CDR3 DNA reads as TGTGCCAGCAGCCGGGGGACGGGAGAGACCCAGTACTTC. Amino acid sequence: CASSRGTGETQYF.

The chain links TRBV4-2 to TRBJ1-4; tentatively, D is TRBD1 (5 bases). The length of the CDR3 is 16 residues. CDR1 and CDR2 from the germline V gene are LGHNA and YNFKEQ. V was cut by 0 bases and J by 5 bases, with 13 bases left in between. The CDR3 coding sequence is TGTGCCAGCAGCCAAGACCCGGGGGGGGGAAATGAAAAACTGTTTTTT. Translating gives CASSQDPGGGNEKLFF.

The rearrangement links TRBV16 to TRBJ2-3; D is ambiguous. This CDR3 comprises 14 residues. Germline loops: CDR1 KGHSY, CDR2 FQNENV. V was pared by 0 bases and J by 3 bases, with 7 bases between. The CDR3 DNA reads as TGTGCCAGCAGCCAATCCAGGTCTACAGATACGCAGTATTTT. It specifies CASSQSRSTDTQYF.

This clone is categorized as medium-sized. This chain uses TRBV19 with TRBJ1-5; D uncertain. Germline assignment: CDR1 LNHDA and CDR2 SQIVND (reference sequence). V was cut by 5 bases and J by 0 bases, with 11 bases left in between. This CDR3 is 15 amino acids long. The CDR3 region is CASSLSGYSNQPQHF. The CDR3 nucleotides are TGTGCCAGTAGTCTCTCAGGTTATAGCAATCAGCCCCAGCATTTT.

The chain uses TRBV6-1 and TRBJ1-2; TRBD1 might be the D (6 bases). Trimming shortened V by 1 base and J by 3 bases, and 9 bases separated the two germline ends. CDR3 length equals 14 residues. Germline loops: CDR1 MNHNS, CDR2 SASEGT. CDR3 in DNA: TGTGCCAGCAGTGAAGTACAGGGCTACTATGGCTACACCTTC. Its protein is CASSEVQGYYGYTF.

The V and J genes are TRBV9 and TRBJ1-1; D is perhaps TRBD1 (5 bases). The CDR3 length is 14 residues. V was shortened by 2 bases and J by 5 bases, with 13 bases between the two germline ends. The germline gives CDR1 SGDLS, CDR2 YYNGEE. CDR3: CASSVTQGGTEAFF. In DNA form, the CDR3 reads TGTGCCAGCAGCGTCACCCAGGGAGGGACTGAAGCTTTCTTT.

The chain is built from TRBV7-9 and TRBJ2-7; TRBD2 is a possible D gene (6 bases). In germline, CDR1 is SEHNR, CDR2 FQNEAQ (reference sequence). This CDR3 has 15 residues. Trimming took 5 bases from V and 0 from J, leaving 14 bases between them. The CDR3 spells CASSGLPPLSYEQYF. The CDR3 DNA sequence: TGTGCCAGCAGCGGACTACCCCCCCTCTCCTACGAGCAGTACTTC.

This chain connects TRBV29-1 to TRBJ1-2, with 9 bases fitting TRBD1. The germline V gene has CDR1 SQVTM and CDR2 ANQGSEA. The CDR3 loop spans 12 amino acids. In DNA, the CDR3 is TGCAGTGCACAGGGGGCGAGTTCCGGCTACACCTTC. It is translated as CSAQGASSGYTF.

This CDR3 is CATSRDAGLANEKLFF. The CDR3 DNA sequence: TGTGCCACCAGCAGAGATGCGGGTCTAGCTAATGAAAAACTGTTTTTT. The V and J genes are TRBV15 and TRBJ1-4; D is undetermined. Germline lookup yields CDR1 LNHNV and CDR2 YYDKDF (reference sequence). V was trimmed by 0 bases and J by 3 bases, leaving 11 bases between them. This CDR3 spans 16 amino acids.

This chain links TRBV9 with TRBJ1-1; TRBD1 agrees at 10 bases. With 4 bases clipped from V and 3 bases from J, the junction kept 6 bases outside the gene matches. This CDR3 comprises 15 residues. Germline V lookup: CDR1 SGDLS, CDR2 YYNGEE. The CDR3 is CASSRGGQGYTEAFF. The CDR3 DNA sequence: TGTGCCAGCAGCCGGGGGGGACAGGGGTACACTGAAGCTTTCTTT. The complete variable domain, with remaining parts taken from reference TRBV9 and TRBJ1-1, reads DSGVTQTPKHLITATGQRVTLRCSPRSGDLSVYWYQQSLDQGLQFLIQYYNGEERAKGNILERFSAQQFPDLHSELNLSSLELGDSALYFCASSRGGQGYTEAFFGQGTRLTVV.

The gene calls are TRBV6-1 and TRBJ1-3; no clear D gene. CDR3 length equals 15 residues. The V end was cut by 6 bases, the J end by 2 bases, with 14 bases between. The germline gives CDR1 MNHNS, CDR2 SASEGT. In DNA, the CDR3 is TGTGCCAGCAGCCCCACAGTCGACACTGGAAACACCATATATTTT. Encoded protein: CASSPTVDTGNTIYF.

The chain is built from TRBV10-3 and TRBJ1-4, with D uncertain. The CDR3 has 13 amino acids. The germline V and J ends were trimmed by 8 bases and 0 bases, with 7 bases remaining between them. Per the germline V gene, CDR1 is ENHRY and CDR2 is SYGVKD. The CDR3 DNA sequence: TGTGCCATCTCGGGATCAACTAATGAAAAACTGTTTTTT. This translates into CAISGSTNEKLFF.

A few counts support this clone. The chain combines TRBV7-2 with TRBJ1-1; the match to TRBD1 covers 8 bases. The CDR3 is made up of 14 amino acids. The trim removed 2 bases at V and 1 base at J, leaving 0 bases unmatched. Germline-derived CDR1 and CDR2 are SGHTA and FQGNSA. CDR3 sequence: CASSLTGGNTEAFF. CDR3 nucleotides: TGTGCCAGCAGCTTAACAGGGGGGAACACTGAAGCTTTCTTT.

The chain couples TRBV7-6 to TRBJ1-3, with D possibly being TRBD1 (5 bases). CDR1 is SGHVS and CDR2 is FNYEAQ in the germline V gene. The CDR3 covers 15 residues. The V and J ends lost 5 bases and 5 bases respectively, with 16 bases between them. The CDR3 bases are TGTGCCAGCAGCCCCGATCGGACATCGCGAAACACCATATATTTT. Translation gives CASSPDRTSRNTIYF.

This clone was picked up a small number of times. This chain connects TRBV20-1 to TRBJ1-2, with 7 bases lining up with TRBD1. Trimming at V came to 5 bases and at J to 6 bases, leaving 3 bases not matched to a gene. This CDR3 comprises 11 residues. Germline CDR1 reads DFQATT; CDR2 reads SNEGSKA (reference sequence). The CDR3 is CSAQQGNGYTF. The CDR3 DNA reads TGCAGTGCTCAACAGGGGAATGGCTACACCTTC.

The chain employs TRBV14 and TRBJ1-2; D is ambiguous. The CDR3 spans 13 residues. Germline CDR1 is SGHDN and CDR2 is FVKESK. Trimming pared 4 bases from V and 3 bases from J, leaving 9 bases between. The chain's CDR3 is CASSLTRYYGYTF. The CDR3 bases are TGTGCCAGCAGCCTGACACGATACTATGGCTACACCTTC.

The rearrangement links TRBV19 to TRBJ1-6; tentative D call: TRBD1 (5 bases). The CDR3 consists of 15 residues. CDR1 and CDR2 (germline): LNHDA, SQIVND (reference sequence). V was shortened by 6 bases and J by 7 bases, with 16 bases between the two germline ends. CDR3 coding DNA: TGTGCCAGTAGGGGGCAGCTCCTGGGGAATTCACCCCTCCACTTT. Protein sequence: CASRGQLLGNSPLHF.

DNA of the CDR3: TGTGCCAGTAGTATCGGTCCGGGTCAGCCCCAGCATTTT. Translating gives CASSIGPGQPQHF. The chain links TRBV19 to TRBJ1-5; no definite D call. The germline gives CDR1 LNHDA, CDR2 SQIVND (reference sequence). The CDR3 is 13 residues long. Trimming removed 3 bases from V and 6 bases from J, with 9 bases in between.

The rearrangement links TRBV27 to TRBJ1-6; no firm D call. This CDR3 is built from 16 residues. In germline, CDR1 is MNHEY, CDR2 SMNVEV (reference sequence). V was trimmed by 0 bases and J by 0 bases, leaving 6 bases between them. CDR3 in amino acids: CASSLSGSSYNSPLHF. Written as DNA, the CDR3 is TGTGCCAGCAGTTTATCCGGGAGCTCCTATAATTCACCCCTCCACTTT.

The CDR3 DNA is TGTGCCTGGGGAGTGACAGGGGGCGGTTCTGAGCAGTTCTTC. Translated, it gives CAWGVTGGGSEQFF. The rearrangement links TRBV30 to TRBJ2-1, with 10 bases identical to TRBD1. Trimming cost V 5 bases and J 9 bases; bases outside gene matches: 10. CDR1 is GTSNPN, CDR2 SVGIG, per germline (reference sequence). CDR3 length: 14 residues.

This clone showed up just once. J is TRBJ2-4 and V is TRBV19, with 7 bases fitting TRBD2. CDR1 is LNHDA and CDR2 is SQIVND in the germline V gene (reference sequence). Trimming at V came to 6 bases and at J to 7 bases, leaving 12 bases not matched to a gene. CDR3 length equals 15 residues. The CDR3 nucleotides read TGTGCCAGTAGCCGCTTTTGGGGCGGGAGTAACATTCAGTACTTC. The encoded protein is CASSRFWGGSNIQYF.

This sequence joins TRBV28 and TRBJ1-1; perhaps TRBD1 as D (6 bases). The CDR3 has 14 amino acids. Germline V gives CDR1 MDHEN, CDR2 SYDVKM. CDR3 DNA sequence: TGTGTAACCCGGGCCGGGACACCGAACACTGAAGCTTTCTTT. Amino acid sequence: CVTRAGTPNTEAFF.

This chain links TRBV6-5 with TRBJ1-4; D not resolved. Trimming stripped 2 bases from V and 8 bases from J, with 9 bases between. In germline, CDR1 is MNHEY, CDR2 SVGAGI. This CDR3 is built from 13 residues. Written as DNA, the CDR3 is TGTGCCAGCAGTTACCGAGGAGGGGAAAAACTGTTTTTT. Translating it yields CASSYRGGEKLFF.

This chain joins TRBV7-6 and TRBJ2-1; 7 nucleotides agree with TRBD1. There are 16 residues in the CDR3. The V and J ends lost 1 base and 9 bases, in that order; junction bases with no gene match: 12. Germline V gene sequence: CDR1 SGHVS, CDR2 FNYEAQ. CDR3 in DNA: TGTGCCAGCAGCTTAGTCCCTAGGACAGGTGGCGGTGAGCAGTTCTTC. Encoded protein: CASSLVPRTGGGEQFF.

This chain connects TRBV9 to TRBJ2-2, with 8 bases matching TRBD2. The CDR3 contains 16 residues. CDR1 and CDR2 from the germline V gene are SGDLS and YYNGEE. Germline trimming cut 4 bases from V and 0 bases from J; bases unmatched to any gene: 5. The CDR3 here is CASSPQTSANTGELFF. The DNA for the CDR3 is TGTGCCAGCAGCCCCCAGACTAGCGCGAACACCGGGGAGCTGTTTTTT. Based on the CDR3 plus reference TRBV9 and TRBJ2-2, the full variable domain is DSGVTQTPKHLITATGQRVTLRCSPRSGDLSVYWYQQSLDQGLQFLIQYYNGEERAKGNILERFSAQQFPDLHSELNLSSLELGDSALYFCASSPQTSANTGELFFGEGSRLTVL.

The table lists this clone with a few counts. The genes are TRBV28 and TRBJ1-6, with 12 nucleotides matching TRBD1. CDR1 is MDHEN, CDR2 SYDVKM, per germline. V was clipped by 5 bases and J by 10 bases; unmatched bases: 3. CDR3 length equals 14 residues. In nucleotides, the CDR3 is TGTGCCAGCAGTGGGGGGACAGGGGGCTCACCCCTCCACTTT. Protein sequence: CASSGGTGGSPLHF.